The 27 T cell receptor beta chains below all came from one sample that was sequenced in a study of T cell changes during pregnancy in multiple sclerosis. The data were produced by immunoSEQ multiplex PCR, yet TCRdb's version contains in-frame clones alone and is incomplete. Among 85,000 to 100,000 clones, approximately 90% were seen once, and the ten largest hold about 0.95%. The sample in question was peripheral blood, obtained before pregnancy. Receptor source: a female donor with multiple sclerosis, enrolled in a pregnancy study.

The chain combines TRBV7-8 with TRBJ1-6; D remains ambiguous. The CDR3 extends over 15 amino acids. CDR1 is SGHVS and CDR2 is FQNEAQ in the germline V gene. The V end was cut by 3 bases, the J end by 6 bases, with 12 bases between. The CDR3 DNA reads TGTGCCAGCAGCTTGGTGGGAGGAAGTAATTCACCCCTCCACTTT. Residues: CASSLVGGSNSPLHF.

This clone was observed a handful of times. The chain recombines TRBV6-5 with TRBJ1-2; maybe TRBD1 (5 bases). CDR3 length: 13 residues. CDR1 and CDR2 from the germline V gene are MNHEY and SVGAGI. V gave up 2 bases and J gave up 10 bases, with 14 bases separating them. Here the CDR3 reads CASSYGPAGIYTF. CDR3 DNA: TGTGCCAGCAGTTACGGGCCCGCAGGGATCTACACCTTC.

This sequence joins TRBV9 and TRBJ2-7; 11 bases are shared with TRBD1. The trim removed 0 bases at V and 1 base at J, leaving 3 bases unmatched. There are 16 residues in the CDR3. CDR1 and CDR2 from the germline V gene are SGDLS and YYNGEE. In nucleotides, the CDR3 is TGTGCCAGCAGCGTAGAACGGGACAGGGGGTCCTACGAGCAGTACTTC. This translates into CASSVERDRGSYEQYF.

The chain recombines TRBV27 with TRBJ2-1, with 7 nucleotides matching TRBD1. Germline-derived CDR1 and CDR2 are MNHEY and SMNVEV (reference sequence). This CDR3 region has 14 residues. Germline trimming cut 6 bases from V and 5 bases from J; bases unmatched to any gene: 7. In DNA, the CDR3 is TGTGCCAGCAGACGCGACAGGGTGGACAATGAGCAGTTCTTC. This gives the protein CASRRDRVDNEQFF.

V gene TRBV15 combines with J gene TRBJ1-2; tentative D call: TRBD1 (5 bases). V dropped 6 bases and J dropped 3 bases, with 26 bases sitting between them. The germline CDR1 and CDR2 sequences are LNHNV and YYDKDF (reference sequence). This CDR3 region has 18 residues. The CDR3 DNA is TGTGCCACCAGAGGAACAGGATTACGTGCCCCTAACTACTATGGCTACACCTTC. Protein product: CATRGTGLRAPNYYGYTF.

V is TRBV7-9 and J is TRBJ1-1; D is possibly TRBD1 (5 bases). CDR1 is SEHNR, CDR2 FQNEAQ, per germline (reference sequence). There are 14 residues in the CDR3. V shed 1 base and J shed 1 base, with 7 bases lying between them. The CDR3 DNA reads TGTGCCAGCAGCTTAGTTACAGGGAACACTGAAGCTTTCTTT. It specifies CASSLVTGNTEAFF.

The genes are TRBV28 and TRBJ1-3, with a weak D call TRBD1 (5 bases). Germline CDR1 reads MDHEN; CDR2 reads SYDVKM. CDR3 length equals 15 residues. V was clipped by 2 bases and J by 2 bases, with 10 bases between them. CDR3 in DNA: TGTGCCAGCAGTTTAGGGGGGGGGACTGGAAACACCATATATTTT. It translates to CASSLGGGTGNTIYF.

The chain couples TRBV7-3 to TRBJ2-2; 10 nucleotides align to TRBD1. The CDR3 contains 16 residues. The V segment lost 4 bases and the J segment 4 bases; nucleotides outside the gene matches: 6. Germline values: CDR1 SGHTA, CDR2 FQGTGA. The CDR3 sequence is CASSYRDRGATGELFF. The CDR3 DNA sequence: TGTGCCAGCAGCTACCGGGACAGGGGCGCCACCGGGGAGCTGTTTTTT.

The CDR3 loop is CASSSGLAGVTDTQYF. CDR3 nucleotide sequence: TGTGCCAGCAGCTCCGGACTAGCGGGGGTGACAGATACGCAGTATTTT. The chain is built from TRBV7-7 and TRBJ2-3, with 13 nucleotides matching TRBD2. This CDR3 contains 16 residues. Germline-derived CDR1 and CDR2 are SSHAT and FNYEAQ (reference sequence). Trimming cost V 4 bases and J 3 bases; bases outside gene matches: 4.

This chain links TRBV27 with TRBJ1-5; 9 nucleotides line up with TRBD1. CDR3 length equals 14 residues. J gave up 7 bases and V 6 bases, and 7 bases lay outside the gene matches. The germline CDR1 and CDR2 sequences are MNHEY and SMNVEV (reference sequence). The CDR3, as DNA: TGTGCCAGCAGCCGGACAGGGGAAGGCCAGCCCCAGCATTTT. Amino acids: CASSRTGEGQPQHF.

This sequence joins TRBV5-1 and TRBJ1-1; a weak D match, TRBD1 (5 bases). This CDR3 is 15 amino acids long. V was clipped by 4 bases and J by 4 bases, with 17 bases between them. CDR1 is SGHRS, CDR2 YFSETQ, per germline. CDR3 amino acids: CASSPVGQGGTEAFF. CDR3 DNA sequence: TGCGCCAGCAGCCCGGTCGGGCAGGGTGGCACTGAAGCTTTCTTT.

The chain employs TRBV10-3 and TRBJ2-1; TRBD2 agrees at 9 bases. Trimming cost V 2 bases and J 7 bases; bases outside gene matches: 6. The germline CDR1 and CDR2 sequences are ENHRY and SYGVKD. CDR3 length equals 15 residues. CDR3 in DNA: TGTGCCATCAGTGAGGGTAGCGGGGGCAATAATGAGCAGTTCTTC. Protein: CAISEGSGGNNEQFF.

The rearrangement uses TRBV5-1 and TRBJ2-1, with D perhaps TRBD1 (6 bases). CDR3 length: 15 amino acids. CDR1 and CDR2 from the germline V gene are SGHRS and YFSETQ. V lost 4 bases and J 3 bases, leaving 14 bases between the germline ends. The CDR3 region is CASSPGTRDYNEQFF. CDR3 nucleotides: TGCGCCAGCAGCCCCGGGACAAGGGACTACAATGAGCAGTTCTTC.

J is TRBJ2-7 and V is TRBV27; the match to TRBD1 covers 7 bases. V gave up 4 bases and J gave up 0 bases; unmatched junction bases: 15. The CDR3 runs to 18 residues. The V gene's germline CDR1 is MNHEY and CDR2 SMNVEV (reference sequence). The DNA of the CDR3 is TGTGCCAGCAGTTCCCCCCGCCGCCGGACAGGTAGCTCCTACGAGCAGTACTTC. Its translation is CASSSPRRRTGSSYEQYF.

This clone was seen once. The chain recombines TRBV4-2 with TRBJ2-5; the D is unclear. The ends were cut back, 0 bases at V and 0 bases at J, with 8 bases in the middle. Germline V lookup: CDR1 LGHNA, CDR2 YNFKEQ. This CDR3 spans 15 amino acids. CDR3 protein: CASSQDALYQETQYF. As DNA, the CDR3 is TGTGCCAGCAGCCAAGATGCACTGTACCAAGAGACCCAGTACTTC.

V is TRBV9 and J is TRBJ2-7, with 11 bases fitting TRBD1. The germline gives CDR1 SGDLS, CDR2 YYNGEE. The CDR3 has 15 amino acids. The ends lost 0 bases at V and 4 bases at J; junction bases unmatched: 3. The CDR3 sequence is CASSVGTGGSYEQYF. Here the CDR3 DNA reads TGTGCCAGCAGCGTAGGGACAGGGGGCTCTTACGAGCAGTACTTC.

J is TRBJ2-7 and V is TRBV18; D is possibly TRBD1 (5 bases). This CDR3 has 14 residues. Germline loops: CDR1 KGHSH, CDR2 LQKENI. Trimming removed 2 bases at V and 6 bases at J, with 14 bases between. The CDR3 DNA follows: TGTGCCAGCTCACCATTGGCTGGGGCTACCGAGCAGTACTTC. Residues: CASSPLAGATEQYF.

The chain combines TRBV27 with TRBJ1-1; no clear D gene. The CDR3 covers 15 residues. V lost 3 bases and J 2 bases, leaving 13 bases between the germline ends. CDR1 is MNHEY, CDR2 SMNVEV, per germline (reference sequence). CDR3 in amino acids: CASSFFAVKNTEAFF. For the CDR3, the DNA is TGTGCCAGCAGTTTCTTCGCGGTAAAAAACACTGAAGCTTTCTTT.

This clone was recorded only once. This chain joins TRBV28 and TRBJ2-1, with 8 positions matching TRBD1. The CDR3 sequence is 19 residues long. CDR1 and CDR2 from the germline V gene are MDHEN and SYDVKM. Trimming at V came to 5 bases and at J to 10 bases, leaving 25 bases not matched to a gene. The CDR3 spells CASSNTGGYRGFSPPEQFF. The CDR3 DNA reads TGTGCCAGCAGTAACACAGGGGGATACAGGGGTTTCTCTCCCCCGGAGCAGTTCTTC.

The chain joins TRBV30 to TRBJ2-7; a possible D gene is TRBD2 (7 bases). Germline V CDR1 and CDR2: GTSNPN, SVGIG (reference sequence). The V and J ends lost 3 bases and 6 bases respectively, with 15 bases between them. CDR3 length: 13 residues. The DNA for the CDR3 is TGTGCCTGGAGGGCCCGGGGGGCGGGCGAGCAGTACTTC. Translated: CAWRARGAGEQYF.

This chain uses TRBV28 with TRBJ2-1, with D possibly being TRBD1 (6 bases). V was pared by 6 bases and J by 0 bases, with 15 bases between. Looked up from germline, CDR1 is MDHEN and CDR2 is SYDVKM. The CDR3 spans 16 residues. The CDR3 nucleotides are TGTGCCAGCAGGCCATCGGACAGAAGCTCCTACAATGAGCAGTTCTTC. Translated: CASRPSDRSSYNEQFF. The variable domain in full, completed from reference TRBV28 and TRBJ2-1, reads DVKVTQSSRYLVKRTGEKVFLECVQDMDHENMFWYRQDPGLGLRLIYFSYDVKMKEKGDIPEGYSVSREKKERFSLILESASTNQTSMYLCASRPSDRSSYNEQFFGPGTRLTVL.

The chain has TRBV7-2 and TRBJ2-7; 9 nucleotides align to TRBD2. Germline CDR1 reads SGHTA; CDR2 reads FQGNSA. J gave up 5 bases and V 4 bases, and 9 bases lay outside the gene matches. This CDR3 has 15 residues. This CDR3 reads CASSSYVAGVNEQYF. The DNA of the CDR3 is TGTGCCAGCAGCTCTTACGTAGCGGGAGTGAACGAGCAGTACTTC.

There are a few counts of this clone. The rearrangement links TRBV6-5 to TRBJ2-7; the match to TRBD1 covers 7 bases. CDR1 is MNHEY and CDR2 is SVGAGI in the germline V gene. Losses at the gene ends were 4 bases for V and 7 bases for J; bases not matched to a gene: 10. This CDR3 region has 14 residues. Here the CDR3 DNA reads TGTGCCAGCAGTTTCAGGGGGACGTACCCGGAGCAGTACTTC. Amino acids: CASSFRGTYPEQYF.

This chain links TRBV9 with TRBJ1-4, with 7 nucleotides matching TRBD1. This CDR3 contains 14 residues. Germline CDR1 reads SGDLS; CDR2 reads YYNGEE. Trimming removed 5 bases from V and 6 bases from J; junction bases left unmatched: 7. The DNA for the CDR3 is TGTGCCAGCAGTAAAAGGGGGCTCGATGAAAAACTGTTTTTT. It encodes CASSKRGLDEKLFF.

This clone was picked up one time. The rearrangement joins TRBV6-1 to TRBJ1-2; no reliable D call. The CDR3 is 13 residues long. The germline V gene encodes CDR1 MNHNS and CDR2 SASEGT. Deletions cut 0 bases from V and 8 bases from J, with 10 bases between. As DNA, the CDR3 is TGTGCCAGCAGTGAAGCGCCCCTCCGGGGCTACACCTTC. Amino acid sequence: CASSEAPLRGYTF.

The V gene is TRBV18, the J gene TRBJ1-1; D might be TRBD1 (6 bases). The CDR3 has 15 amino acids. V was trimmed by 0 bases and J by 5 bases, leaving 13 bases between them. CDR1 and CDR2 from the germline V gene are KGHSH and LQKENI. The CDR3 coding sequence is TGTGCCAGCTCACCACCACCAGGGGAGAGAACTGAAGCTTTCTTT. Its protein product is CASSPPPGERTEAFF.

This rearrangement joins TRBV7-8 to TRBJ2-3; 12 bases match TRBD2. Germline loops: CDR1 SGHVS, CDR2 FQNEAQ. This CDR3 has 16 amino acids. V dropped 5 bases and J dropped 4; count of bases not matched to a gene: 7. The CDR3 loop is CASSVRTSGVSDTQYF. The CDR3 coding sequence is TGTGCCAGCAGCGTAAGGACTAGCGGGGTCTCAGATACGCAGTATTTT. The full variable domain, completed using reference TRBV7-8 and TRBJ2-3, is GAGVSQSPRYKVAKRGQDVALRCDPISGHVSLFWYQQALGQGPEFLTYFQNEAQLDKSGLPSDRFFAERPEGSVSTLKIQRTQQEDSAVYLCASSVRTSGVSDTQYFGPGTRLTVL.